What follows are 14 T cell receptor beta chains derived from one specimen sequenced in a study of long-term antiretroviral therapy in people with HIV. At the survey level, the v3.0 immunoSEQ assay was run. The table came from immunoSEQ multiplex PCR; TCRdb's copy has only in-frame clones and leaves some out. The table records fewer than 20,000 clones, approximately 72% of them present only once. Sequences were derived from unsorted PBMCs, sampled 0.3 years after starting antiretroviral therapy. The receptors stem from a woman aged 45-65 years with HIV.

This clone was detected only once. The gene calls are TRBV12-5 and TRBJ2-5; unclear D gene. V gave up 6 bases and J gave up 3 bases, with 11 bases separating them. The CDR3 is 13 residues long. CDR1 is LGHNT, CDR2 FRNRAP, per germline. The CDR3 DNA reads TGTGCTAGTGGCCCCGGTACAGAAGAGACCCAGTACTTC. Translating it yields CASGPGTEETQYF.

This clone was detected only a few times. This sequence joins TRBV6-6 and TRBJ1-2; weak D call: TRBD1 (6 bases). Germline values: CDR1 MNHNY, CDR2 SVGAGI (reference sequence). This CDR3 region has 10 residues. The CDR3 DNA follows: TGTGCAACTCAGGGGCACGGCTACACCTTC. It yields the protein CATQGHGYTF.

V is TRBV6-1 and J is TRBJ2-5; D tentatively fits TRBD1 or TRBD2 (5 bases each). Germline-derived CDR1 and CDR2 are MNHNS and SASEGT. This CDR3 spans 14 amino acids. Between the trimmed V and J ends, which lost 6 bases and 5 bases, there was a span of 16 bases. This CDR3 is CASSPFRDGETQYF. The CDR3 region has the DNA TGTGCCAGCAGCCCTTTCCGGGACGGGGAGACCCAGTACTTC.

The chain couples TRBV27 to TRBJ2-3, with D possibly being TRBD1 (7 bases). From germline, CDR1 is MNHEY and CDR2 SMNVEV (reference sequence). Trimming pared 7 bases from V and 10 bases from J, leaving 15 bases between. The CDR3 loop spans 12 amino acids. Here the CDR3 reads CASTDRERAQYF. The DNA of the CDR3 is TGTGCCAGCACCGACAGGGAGCGGGCGCAGTATTTT.

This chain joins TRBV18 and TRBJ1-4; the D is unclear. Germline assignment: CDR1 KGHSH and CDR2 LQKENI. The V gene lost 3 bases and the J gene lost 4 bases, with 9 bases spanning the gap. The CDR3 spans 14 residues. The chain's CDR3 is CASSPVQLNEKLFF. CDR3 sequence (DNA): TGTGCCAGCTCACCTGTACAGCTTAATGAAAAACTGTTTTTT.

CDR3: CASRPGPYTNYGYTF. CDR3 nucleotides: TGTGCCAGCAGACCCGGGCCGTACACTAACTATGGCTACACCTTC. The rearrangement joins TRBV6-5 to TRBJ1-2; D is uncertain. Germline V gene sequence: CDR1 MNHEY, CDR2 SVGAGI. The length of the CDR3 is 15 residues. V was cut by 6 bases and J by 0 bases, with 14 bases left in between.

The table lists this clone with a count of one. CDR3 sequence reads: CASSYTGGYEQYF. The CDR3 bases are TGTGCCAGCAGTTACACAGGGGGCTACGAGCAGTACTTC. V is TRBV6-6 and J is TRBJ2-7, with TRBD1 matching 8 bases. The germline gives CDR1 MNHNY, CDR2 SVGAGI (reference sequence). V shed 2 bases, J shed 3 bases, and the junction held 0 bases outside the gene matches. The CDR3 totals 13 residues.

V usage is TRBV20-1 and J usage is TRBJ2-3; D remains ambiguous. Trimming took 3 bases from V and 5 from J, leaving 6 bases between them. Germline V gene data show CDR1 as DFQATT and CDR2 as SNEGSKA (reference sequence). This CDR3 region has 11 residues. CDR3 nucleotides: TGCAGTGCTAGTTTCGGAGATACGCAGTATTTT. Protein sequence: CSASFGDTQYF.

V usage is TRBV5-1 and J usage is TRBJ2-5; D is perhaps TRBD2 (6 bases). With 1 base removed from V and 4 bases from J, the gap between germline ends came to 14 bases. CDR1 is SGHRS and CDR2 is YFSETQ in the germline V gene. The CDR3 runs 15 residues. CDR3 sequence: CASSLPTPGLETQYF. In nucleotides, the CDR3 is TGCGCCAGCAGCTTGCCCACACCGGGACTAGAGACCCAGTACTTC.

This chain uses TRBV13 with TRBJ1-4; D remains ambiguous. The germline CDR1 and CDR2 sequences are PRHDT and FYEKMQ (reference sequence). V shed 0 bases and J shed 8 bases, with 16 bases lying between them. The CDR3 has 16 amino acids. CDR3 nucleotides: TGTGCCAGCAGCTTAGGGGCCTCTTTAAAAGGGGAAAAACTGTTTTTT. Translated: CASSLGASLKGEKLFF.

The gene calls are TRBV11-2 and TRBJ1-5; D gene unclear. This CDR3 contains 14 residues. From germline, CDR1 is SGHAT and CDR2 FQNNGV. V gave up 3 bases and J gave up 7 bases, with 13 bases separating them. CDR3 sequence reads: CASSFGGGGQPQHF. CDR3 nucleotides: TGTGCCAGCAGCTTCGGCGGAGGCGGACAGCCCCAGCATTTT.

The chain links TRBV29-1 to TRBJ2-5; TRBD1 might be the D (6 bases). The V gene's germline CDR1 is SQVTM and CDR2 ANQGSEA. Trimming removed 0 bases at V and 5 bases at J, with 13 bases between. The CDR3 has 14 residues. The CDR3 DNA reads TGCAGCGTTGAAGATAGGGGGACGAGGGAGACCCAGTACTTC. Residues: CSVEDRGTRETQYF.

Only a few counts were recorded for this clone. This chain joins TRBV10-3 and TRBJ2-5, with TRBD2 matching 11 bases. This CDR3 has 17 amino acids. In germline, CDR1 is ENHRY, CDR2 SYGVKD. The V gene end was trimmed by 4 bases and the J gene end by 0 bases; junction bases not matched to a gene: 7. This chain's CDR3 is CAISGAPGLADQETQYF. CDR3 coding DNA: TGTGCCATCAGTGGAGCCCCGGGACTAGCGGACCAAGAGACCCAGTACTTC.

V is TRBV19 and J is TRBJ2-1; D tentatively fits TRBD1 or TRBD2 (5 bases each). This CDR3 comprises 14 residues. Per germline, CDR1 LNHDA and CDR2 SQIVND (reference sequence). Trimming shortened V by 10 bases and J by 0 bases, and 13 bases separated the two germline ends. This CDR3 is CATWGISSYNEQFF. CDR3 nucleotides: TGTGCCACCTGGGGGATATCCTCCTACAATGAGCAGTTCTTC.